Each of the 10 T cell receptor beta chains below was sequenced from the same sample in a study of shared clonotypes between healthy human individuals. Produced via immunoSEQ multiplex PCR; TCRdb's table is partial and in-frame only. Of millions of clones listed, 95% are singletons. Material for sequencing was naive CD4+ T cells sorted from blood. Documented subset: CD45RA+ positively selected. The receptors derive from a man aged 18 to 29 in good health.

The rearrangement uses TRBV29-1 and TRBJ1-1; weak D call: TRBD1 (6 bases). V was trimmed by 7 bases and J by 3 bases, leaving 12 bases between them. Germline V gives CDR1 SQVTM, CDR2 ANQGSEA. The CDR3 runs 12 residues. The CDR3 region is CSDRDSYTEAFF. The DNA for the CDR3 is TGCAGCGACAGGGACTCATACACTGAAGCTTTCTTT.

The gene calls are TRBV7-2 and TRBJ2-3; either TRBD1 or TRBD2 may fit D (6 bases each). The CDR3 runs 12 residues. The germline gives CDR1 SGHTA, CDR2 FQGNSA. Trimming took off 5 bases at V and 8 bases at J, with 11 bases between the two ends. The CDR3 reads CASSPQGGTQYF. In nucleotides, the CDR3 is TGTGCCAGCAGCCCACAGGGAGGTACGCAGTATTTT.

The genes are TRBV25-1 and TRBJ2-3, with 8 bases that match TRBD1. The germline V gene has CDR1 MGHDK and CDR2 SYGVNS. The CDR3 has 17 residues. V shed 2 bases, J shed 4 bases, and the junction held 11 bases outside the gene matches. The CDR3 nucleotides read TGTGCCAGCAGTGAACCTAGAATCCAGGGGGCCGCAGATACGCAGTATTTT. This translates into CASSEPRIQGAADTQYF. Full variable domain (remainder filled in from reference TRBV25-1 and TRBJ2-3): EADIYQTPRYLVIGTGKKITLECSQTMGHDKMYWYQQDPGMELHLIHYSYGVNSTEKGDLSSESTVSRIRTEHFPLTLESARPSHTSQYLCASSEPRIQGAADTQYFGPGTRLTVL.

The V gene is TRBV6-1, the J gene TRBJ2-5, with D perhaps TRBD1 (5 bases). V was cut by 2 bases and J by 5 bases, with 15 bases left in between. CDR1 MNHNS and CDR2 SASEGT come from the germline V gene. The CDR3 spans 15 residues. As DNA, the CDR3 is TGTGCCAGCAGTGAAATCAGGGTATCATGGGAGACCCAGTACTTC. Amino acids: CASSEIRVSWETQYF.

The chain recombines TRBV6-5 with TRBJ2-5, with D perhaps assigned TRBD1 or TRBD2 (5 bases each). The DNA end is a closer match to TRBJ2-7, so the J assignment may be wrong. Germline V gives CDR1 MNHEY, CDR2 SVGAGI. The CDR3 consists of 13 residues. The CDR3 bases are TGTGCCAGCAGCTCCCGGGGCCTTTACGAGCAGTACTTC. Protein: CASSSRGLYEQYF.

This chain uses TRBV27 with TRBJ2-7; 9 nucleotides match TRBD1. This CDR3 region has 14 residues. From germline, CDR1 is MNHEY and CDR2 SMNVEV (reference sequence). Trimming at V came to 3 bases and at J to 1 base, leaving 1 base not matched to a gene. The CDR3 bases are TGTGCCAGCAGTTTTGGACAGGGGTCCTACGAGCAGTACTTC. Its protein product is CASSFGQGSYEQYF.

Details on this clone: Other DNA sequences from this sample encode an identical CDR3 as well. The chain uses TRBV5-1 and TRBJ1-2; D gene uncertain. The CDR3 has 12 amino acids. V was shortened by 0 bases and J by 2 bases, with 2 bases between the two germline ends. Per the germline V gene, CDR1 is SGHRS and CDR2 is YFSETQ. This CDR3 reads CASSLGNYGYTF. CDR3 in DNA: TGCGCCAGCAGCTTGGGCAACTATGGCTACACCTTC. The variable domain in full, completed from reference TRBV5-1 and TRBJ1-2, reads KAGVTQTPRYLIKTRGQQVTLSCSPISGHRSVSWYQQTPGQGLQFLFEYFSETQRNKGNFPGRFSGRQFSNSRSEMNVSTLELGDSALYLCASSLGNYGYTFGSGTRLTVV.

Concerning this clone: The sample carries other DNA sequences with the same CDR3. The chain combines TRBV6-1 with TRBJ1-5; the match to TRBD1 covers 11 bases. This CDR3 is 14 amino acids long. Trimming removed 4 bases from V and 6 bases from J; junction bases left unmatched: 2. Germline V gene sequence: CDR1 MNHNS, CDR2 SASEGT. This chain's CDR3 is CASSGDRGGQPQHF. The DNA of the CDR3 is TGTGCCAGCAGTGGGGACAGGGGGGGTCAGCCCCAGCATTTT.

In this sample, this clone turned up a few times. The chain employs TRBV19 and TRBJ1-6; possible D gene TRBD1, 5 bases. The V gene's germline CDR1 is LNHDA and CDR2 SQIVND (reference sequence). Trimming cost V 5 bases and J 7 bases, with 15 bases left between them. This CDR3 is built from 15 residues. The chain's CDR3 is CASSPRDGWNSPLHF. The CDR3 bases are TGTGCCAGTAGTCCCCGGGACGGGTGGAATTCACCCCTCCACTTT.

In its sample, this clone was seen once. The V and J genes are TRBV5-4 and TRBJ2-1; 8 nucleotides align to TRBD2. The CDR3 sequence is 15 residues long. J was trimmed by 2 bases and V by 4 bases; bases with no gene match: 5. The V gene's germline CDR1 is SGHNT and CDR2 YYREEE (reference sequence). CDR3 DNA: TGTGCCAGCAGCCCGGGACTAGGGACCTACAATGAGCAGTTCTTC. Amino acids: CASSPGLGTYNEQFF.